This is a list of T cell receptor beta chains from one sample in a study of T cell repertoires in cytomegalovirus infection. TCRdb reprocessed the reads with MiXCR, giving one entry per CDR3 protein. The sample comprises a few hundred thousand distinct CDR3 sequences, approximately 42% of which are singletons, and roughly two fifths rests with the top ten. These receptors' targets are unknown. The input for sequencing was cultured PBMCs, taken from culture after CMV antigen stimulation. These receptor sequences come from a human donor in good health (CMV status not recorded). Some clones in this sample may be carry-over from other donors' samples. Each CDR3 is given with its conserved first and last residue. Each record gives: D gene, J gene, CDR3 length, V gene, clone size, CDR3 DNA, CDR3 protein. A D gene is named only where the DNA matches it firmly. Expanded clones get a size class; other rows say once, few or many, or leave the size out.

-	TRBJ2-5	15	TRBV7-8	-	TGTGCCAGCAGCTTAGCCCGGGGTTTGCCAGAGACCCAGTACTTC	CASSLARGLPETQYF
-	TRBJ2-5	13	TRBV7-6	-	TGTGCCAGCAGCTCCGACAGGCAAGAGACCCAGTACTTC	CASSSDRQETQYF
-	TRBJ2-1	15	TRBV20-1	-	TGCAGTGCTAGCCGGGCTGCGGCCGATTACAATGAGCAGTTCTTC	CSASRAAADYNEQFF
-	TRBJ1-2	13	TRBV7-2	-	TGTGCCAGCAGCTTGTTGGAAGACTATGGCTACACCTTC	CASSLLEDYGYTF
-	TRBJ1-5	14	TRBV7-8	-	TGTGCCAGCAGCTTATCCCAATTCAATCAGCCCCAGCATTTT	CASSLSQFNQPQHF
-	TRBJ2-5	13	TRBV7-2	few	TGTGCCAGCAGCCCCCTGAGGGGAGAGACCCAGTACTTC	CASSPLRGETQYF
TRBD2	TRBJ2-1	17	TRBV12-3/TRBV12-4	few	TGTGCCAGCAGTTCTGCGGGAGGGCCGTCCCCCACCAGTGAGCAGTTCTTC	CASSSAGGPSPTSEQFF
-	TRBJ1-5	16	TRBV7-8	many	TGTGCCAGCAGCGAAAGGGTGTTCGGGAGCAATCAGCCCCAGCATTTT	CASSERVFGSNQPQHF
TRBD2	TRBJ2-1	14	TRBV7-9	once	TGTGCCAGCAGACCGGGACTAGCGGGAGCAGAGCAGTTCTTC	CASRPGLAGAEQFF
TRBD2	TRBJ2-7	15	TRBV5-1	-	TGCGCCAGCAGCCCAGGACTAGCGGACGACTACGAGCAGTACTTC	CASSPGLADDYEQYF
TRBD1	TRBJ1-5	13	TRBV20-1	once	TGCAGTGGGGGGACAGGGAGGGATCAGCCCCAGCATTTT	CSGGTGRDQPQHF
TRBD1	TRBJ1-2	16	TRBV5-3	-	TGTGCCAGCAGCTCCGCGCGGGCGGGACAGACTTATGGCTACACCTTC	CASSSARAGQTYGYTF
-	TRBJ2-2	18	TRBV27	-	TGTGCCAGCAGTGTGAGGGGGGCAGGCTGGGCCGCCACCGGGGAGCTGTTTTTT	CASSVRGAGWAATGELFF
TRBD1	TRBJ2-4	16	TRBV4-1	-	TGCGCCAGCAGCCAAAAACACAGGGGTACCAAAAACATTCAGTACTTC	CASSQKHRGTKNIQYF
-	TRBJ2-5	13	TRBV2	-	TGTGCCAGCAGCACAGGGAACCAAGAGACCCAGTACTTC	CASSTGNQETQYF
-	TRBJ2-3	16	TRBV5-4	-	TGTGCCAGCAGCACCAGGGGTGGGGACGCGGGCGTTACGCAGTATTTT	CASSTRGGDAGVTQYF
-	TRBJ2-1	12	TRBV7-2	few	TGTGCCAGCAGCTTAGGCGCCCATGAGCAGTTCTTC	CASSLGAHEQFF
-	TRBJ2-2	15	TRBV4-1	few	TGCGCCAGCAGCCAAGTACTTTCTAACACCGGGGAGCTGTTTTTT	CASSQVLSNTGELFF
-	TRBJ1-3	15	TRBV6-1	-	TGTGCCAGCAGAAAGCTCCTCGGCACTGGAAACACCATATATTTT	CASRKLLGTGNTIYF
-	TRBJ1-3	16	TRBV4-1	few	TGCGCCAGCAGCCAAACCGCCGGGACCTCTGGAAACACCATATATTTT	CASSQTAGTSGNTIYF
-	TRBJ1-5	12	TRBV20-1	few	TGCAGTGTCGGGCGGGGCAATCAGCCCCAGCATTTT	CSVGRGNQPQHF
TRBD2	TRBJ2-1	16	TRBV7-9	few	TGTGCCAGCAGACCACCCCGGGGGGGCCGCTACAATGAGCAGTTCTTC	CASRPPRGGRYNEQFF
TRBD2	TRBJ2-1	13	TRBV20-1	-	TGCAGTGCAAATCCGGGACTATACAATGAGCAGTTCTTC	CSANPGLYNEQFF
TRBD2	TRBJ2-1	16	TRBV7-9	-	TGTGCCAGCAGCCGCACGGCTAGCGGTTCCTACAATGAGCAGTTCTTC	CASSRTASGSYNEQFF
TRBD2	TRBJ2-1	19	TRBV5-1	-	TGCGCCAGCAGCTTGGCCGGCGGGAGGGCCTCCCGCTCCTACAATGAGCAGTTCTTC	CASSLAGGRASRSYNEQFF
-	TRBJ2-7	12	TRBV20-1	-	TGCAGTGGGACTCTGGAGGGGGGAGAGCAGTACTTC	CSGTLEGGEQYF
TRBD1	TRBJ2-3	13	TRBV6-2/TRBV6-3	once	TGTGCCAGCAGCGGGACAGGGGGTCTTACGCAGTATTTT	CASSGTGGLTQYF
TRBD1	TRBJ1-5	15	TRBV28	-	TGTGCCAGCAGTTTATTACAGGGGGCTCTGCAGCCCCAGCATTTT	CASSLLQGALQPQHF
-	TRBJ2-7	13	TRBV20-1	-	TGCAGTGCTACCGCCGAGGTGGTGTACGAGCAGTACTTC	CSATAEVVYEQYF
TRBD1	TRBJ1-2	15	TRBV28	few	TGTGCCAGCAGTCAAGGGACAGCCACAAACTATGGCTACACCTTC	CASSQGTATNYGYTF
-	TRBJ2-5	16	TRBV6-5	few	TGTGCCAGCAGTCCCACTACGGGGCTTAGGGTAGAGACCCAGTACTTC	CASSPTTGLRVETQYF
-	TRBJ2-7	14	TRBV11-3	-	TGTGCCAGCATCCCGGCTAGACAAACCTACGAGCAGTACTTC	CASIPARQTYEQYF
-	TRBJ1-1	13	TRBV7-6	-	TGTGCCAGCAGCCCAGGGGCTATCAGGGAAGCTTTCTTT	CASSPGAIREAFF